The 28 T cell receptor beta chains presented below share a single source sample, sequenced in a study of T cell clones after liver transplantation. Using immunoSEQ multiplex PCR, the repertoire was profiled, and TCRdb retains in-frame clones only, with some absent. The data contain about 45,000 clones, around 83% of them singletons. The sample was CD4+ T cells from blood, taken 24 months after liver transplant. These receptors all stem from a human patient who received a liver transplant. Part of the T cells may come from the graft donor.

The chain uses TRBV19 and TRBJ1-2, with TRBD1 matching over 9 bases. From germline, CDR1 is LNHDA and CDR2 SQIVND (reference sequence). The V and J ends lost 2 bases and 8 bases, in that order; junction bases with no gene match: 9. The length of the CDR3 is 15 residues. Written as DNA, the CDR3 is TGTGCCAGTAGTATAACCACAGGGGGCGTGCGCGGCTACACCTTC. Its translation is CASSITTGGVRGYTF.

The V gene is TRBV28, the J gene TRBJ1-1; D is unclear. Germline V gene data show CDR1 as MDHEN and CDR2 as SYDVKM. Trimming pared 5 bases from V and 1 base from J, leaving 11 bases between. The CDR3 is made up of 14 amino acids. The CDR3 sequence is CASSPPGSNTEAFF. As DNA, the CDR3 is TGTGCCAGCAGTCCCCCGGGCTCGAACACTGAAGCTTTCTTT.

This chain joins TRBV4-2 and TRBJ1-4, with unresolved D. Trimming took 4 bases from V and 0 from J, leaving 12 bases between them. Germline-derived CDR1 and CDR2 are LGHNA and YNFKEQ. This CDR3 has 16 residues. For the CDR3, the DNA is TGTGCCAGCAGCCGTGAGGAGGGAGCAACTAATGAAAAACTGTTTTTT. Protein product: CASSREEGATNEKLFF.

The chain employs TRBV14 and TRBJ1-3; D unresolved. Trimming removed 0 bases at V and 0 bases at J, with 9 bases between. The CDR3 is made up of 16 amino acids. Germline CDR1 reads SGHDN; CDR2 reads FVKESK. CDR3: CASSQDARISGNTIYF. CDR3 coding DNA: TGTGCCAGCAGCCAAGATGCCCGGATCTCTGGAAACACCATATATTTT.

CDR3 DNA sequence: TGTGCCAGTAGTTCCAGACAGGTCCATTATCCCGAGCAGTACTTC. Its translation is CASSSRQVHYPEQYF. The chain combines TRBV19 with TRBJ2-7, with a weak D call TRBD1 (6 bases). The CDR3 is made up of 15 amino acids. Germline V gene sequence: CDR1 LNHDA, CDR2 SQIVND (reference sequence). Trimming took 5 bases from V and 6 from J, leaving 20 bases between them. Drawing the rest from reference TRBV19 and TRBJ2-7, the complete variable domain is DGGITQSPKYLFRKEGQNVTLSCEQNLNHDAMYWYRQDPGQGLRLIYYSQIVNDFQKGDIAEGYSVSREKKESFPLTVTSAQKNPTAFYLCASSSRQVHYPEQYFGPGTRLTVT.

The genes are TRBV19 and TRBJ2-1; 10 bases match TRBD2. The CDR3 extends over 16 amino acids. The germline V gene encodes CDR1 LNHDA and CDR2 SQIVND (reference sequence). Trimming took 1 base from V and 12 from J; bases not matched to a gene: 12. The DNA of the CDR3 is TGTGCCAGTAGTATAGGCGGCTTAGCGGGGGGTAGGGTGCAGTTCTTC. This codes for CASSIGGLAGGRVQFF.

The rearrangement joins TRBV27 to TRBJ2-1; D tentatively fits TRBD1 or TRBD2 (5 bases each). V was pared by 8 bases and J by 10 bases, with 15 bases between. Germline values: CDR1 MNHEY, CDR2 SMNVEV (reference sequence). The CDR3 totals 12 residues. The CDR3 region has the DNA TGTGCCAGCGGATATCCCGGGACCGAGCAGTTCTTC. Its translation: CASGYPGTEQFF.

This chain uses TRBV7-8 with TRBJ2-7; 7 nucleotides line up with TRBD1. Looked up from germline, CDR1 is SGHVS and CDR2 is FQNEAQ. The CDR3 is made up of 13 amino acids. V lost 5 bases to trimming and J lost 6 bases; unmatched junction nucleotides: 7. The CDR3 bases are TGTGCCAGCAGCCAGGACAGGCAGAGCGAGCAGTACTTC. This gives the protein CASSQDRQSEQYF.

This chain links TRBV30 with TRBJ1-1; 8 positions match TRBD1. Germline trimming cut 0 bases from V and 6 bases from J; bases unmatched to any gene: 9. This CDR3 spans 15 amino acids. Germline values: CDR1 GTSNPN, CDR2 SVGIG (reference sequence). The CDR3 DNA sequence: TGTGCCTGGAGTGTAAAGGGACAGGCGTCCGCTGAAGCTTTCTTT. Translating gives CAWSVKGQASAEAFF.

This clone was observed a single time. V is TRBV18 and J is TRBJ1-6, with TRBD1 as a possible D gene (6 bases). Trimming took 6 bases from V and 6 from J, leaving 15 bases between them. CDR1 KGHSH and CDR2 LQKENI come from the germline V gene. The CDR3 is 15 residues long. Here the CDR3 DNA reads TGTGCCAGCTCGGCCCTGGGGACACTTAATTCACCCCTCCACTTT. Its translation: CASSALGTLNSPLHF.

The chain combines TRBV2 with TRBJ1-1; tentatively, D is TRBD1 (6 bases). The CDR3 sequence is 14 residues long. The V end was cut by 6 bases, the J end by 4 bases, with 15 bases between. CDR1 and CDR2 (germline): SNHLY, FYNNEI. The CDR3 DNA sequence: TGTGCCAGCAGGACAGGACAATTAGGCACTGAAGCTTTCTTT. The encoded protein is CASRTGQLGTEAFF.

This chain joins TRBV4-2 and TRBJ2-7; possibly TRBD2 for D (6 bases). The V gene lost 0 bases and the J gene lost 7 bases, with 16 bases spanning the gap. Looked up from germline, CDR1 is LGHNA and CDR2 is YNFKEQ. The CDR3 is 15 amino acids. The CDR3 bases are TGTGCCAGCAGCCAAGATCTACGGGGGTCGGCAGAGCAGTACTTC. Translated: CASSQDLRGSAEQYF.

The V and J genes are TRBV11-3 and TRBJ2-1; TRBD2 matches 9 bases. The CDR3 runs to 15 residues. In germline, CDR1 is SGHNT, CDR2 YENEEA. The junction had 6 bases not matched to a gene; V was cut back by 0 bases and J by 9 bases. CDR3 sequence (DNA): TGTGCCAGCAGCTTAGATGGCGGGGGGGCCGGTGAGCAGTTCTTC. Translated: CASSLDGGGAGEQFF.

This chain uses TRBV20-1 with TRBJ1-1; D is uncertain. Per germline, CDR1 DFQATT and CDR2 SNEGSKA (reference sequence). The CDR3 has 8 residues. V lost 7 bases and J lost 4, with 1 base in between. This CDR3 is CSGTEAFF. The CDR3 DNA reads as TGCAGTGGCACTGAAGCTTTCTTT.

The chain combines TRBV7-9 with TRBJ2-5, with 8 bases aligning to TRBD1. The CDR3 consists of 15 residues. Looked up from germline, CDR1 is SEHNR and CDR2 is FQNEAQ (reference sequence). V trimming: 5 bases; J trimming: 6 bases; junction bases outside the gene matches: 11. The CDR3 DNA reads TGTGCCAGCAGCCCTGGACAGGGTAGGAAGAAGACCCAGTACTTC. The encoded protein is CASSPGQGRKKTQYF.

The chain is built from TRBV9 and TRBJ2-5; D might be TRBD1 (6 bases). The CDR3 has 15 amino acids. Looked up from germline, CDR1 is SGDLS and CDR2 is YYNGEE. Between the trimmed V and J ends, which lost 3 bases and 5 bases, there was a span of 17 bases. The CDR3 nucleotides are TGTGCCAGCAGCGAGCAGACAGCAGGGGTGGAGACCCAGTACTTC. As protein: CASSEQTAGVETQYF.

V is TRBV6-5 and J is TRBJ2-7, with D unresolved. Trimming took 0 bases from V and 4 from J, leaving 10 bases between them. The CDR3 has 14 amino acids. Germline assignment: CDR1 MNHEY and CDR2 SVGAGI. The CDR3 spells CASSYSGSNYEQYF. In DNA, the CDR3 is TGTGCCAGCAGTTACTCGGGCAGCAATTACGAGCAGTACTTC.

V is TRBV28 and J is TRBJ2-7; 11 positions agree with TRBD2. The CDR3 contains 19 residues. Germline V gene data show CDR1 as MDHEN and CDR2 as SYDVKM. V lost 1 base and J lost 0; bases outside the gene matches: 11. The CDR3 region is CASSLSLRLAGQSSYEQYF. The CDR3 DNA follows: TGTGCCAGCAGTTTATCCCTCAGACTAGCGGGACAAAGCTCCTACGAGCAGTACTTC.

The V gene is TRBV9, the J gene TRBJ1-1; D is unresolved. Germline CDR1 SGDLS, CDR2 YYNGEE. This CDR3 is 14 amino acids long. Between the trimmed V and J ends, which lost 1 base and 10 bases, there was a span of 17 bases. Here the CDR3 reads CASSVRETTEGAFF. CDR3 bases: TGTGCCAGCAGCGTAAGGGAGACGACCGAAGGAGCTTTCTTT.

This chain uses TRBV11-2 with TRBJ2-7, with 10 bases aligning to TRBD1. Germline V gives CDR1 SGHAT, CDR2 FQNNGV. J lost 0 bases, V lost 5 bases, and 10 bases had no gene match. This CDR3 spans 17 amino acids. The CDR3 region has the DNA TGTGCCAGCAGCAGGGGACAGGGGTTCTTTAGCTCCTACGAGCAGTACTTC. Translated, it gives CASSRGQGFFSSYEQYF.

The rearrangement uses TRBV9 and TRBJ1-4; D ambiguous. Germline V CDR1 and CDR2: SGDLS, YYNGEE. The CDR3 runs to 17 residues. Deletions cut 0 bases from V and 0 bases from J, with 12 bases between. The CDR3 is CASSVAPFSATNEKLFF. The CDR3 nucleotides read TGTGCCAGCAGCGTAGCTCCGTTCAGTGCAACTAATGAAAAACTGTTTTTT.

The chain recombines TRBV7-9 with TRBJ1-3; TRBD1 aligns across 10 bases. CDR1 is SEHNR and CDR2 is FQNEAQ in the germline V gene (reference sequence). The CDR3 consists of 15 residues. V was clipped by 5 bases and J by 2 bases; unmatched bases: 3. CDR3 loop: CASSVGQGAGNTIYF. The CDR3 DNA reads TGTGCCAGCAGCGTTGGACAGGGGGCTGGAAACACCATATATTTT.

This sequence joins TRBV18 and TRBJ1-2; TRBD1 matches at 10 bases. This CDR3 region has 15 residues. Germline assignment: CDR1 KGHSH and CDR2 LQKENI. The V gene end was trimmed by 4 bases and the J gene end by 0 bases; junction bases not matched to a gene: 2. The CDR3 region is CASSLGTGANYGYTF. In nucleotides, the CDR3 is TGTGCCAGCTCACTCGGGACAGGGGCTAACTATGGCTACACCTTC.

This clone was seen just once. The V and J genes are TRBV7-9 and TRBJ2-3; possibly TRBD1 for D (6 bases). The CDR3 is made up of 15 amino acids. Trimming pared 5 bases from V and 0 bases from J, leaving 12 bases between. Germline loops: CDR1 SEHNR, CDR2 FQNEAQ (reference sequence). The CDR3 sequence is CASSPWTASTDTQYF. The CDR3 DNA follows: TGTGCCAGCAGCCCATGGACAGCTAGCACAGATACGCAGTATTTT.

This chain links TRBV19 with TRBJ1-5; unclear D gene. CDR1 and CDR2 from the germline V gene are LNHDA and SQIVND (reference sequence). Between the trimmed V and J ends, which lost 3 bases and 5 bases, there was a span of 14 bases. CDR3 length equals 15 residues. The CDR3 DNA reads TGTGCCAGTAGTATGAGTGGTCGGAGGGATCAGCCCCAGCATTTT. Translating gives CASSMSGRRDQPQHF.

J is TRBJ2-1 and V is TRBV6-1; 7 bases fit TRBD1. CDR1 and CDR2 (germline): MNHNS, SASEGT. V lost 8 bases, J lost 5 bases, and 9 bases stayed unmatched. CDR3 length: 14 amino acids. The CDR3 nucleotides read TGTGCCAGCGGGTTCGGGGACAGAGACAATGAGCAGTTCTTC. This encodes CASGFGDRDNEQFF.

CDR3 residues: CASGGGLAGPIDEQFF. CDR3 in DNA: TGTGCTAGTGGTGGGGGGCTAGCGGGACCCATAGATGAGCAGTTCTTC. This chain uses TRBV12-5 with TRBJ2-1, with TRBD2 identical over 9 bases. The CDR3 covers 16 residues. Germline lookup yields CDR1 LGHNT and CDR2 FRNRAP. Germline trimming cut 5 bases from V and 8 bases from J; bases unmatched to any gene: 13.

DNA of the CDR3: TGCGCCAGCAGCTTGGAAGGACACCGTCGCACAGATACGCAGTATTTT. It specifies CASSLEGHRRTDTQYF. The V call is TRBV5-1, the J call TRBJ2-3; weak D call: TRBD1 (5 bases). The V gene's germline CDR1 is SGHRS and CDR2 YFSETQ. The V and J ends lost 0 bases and 1 base respectively, with 12 bases between them. The CDR3 extends over 16 amino acids.